This T cell receptor beta chain was documented in a study of cytomegalovirus exposure and HLA in healthy donors. Overall study results and limits: Follow-up analysis later connected one missense variant in DCLRE1C with trimming of TCR beta V- and J-genes.

The PCR was carried out with 60 Vbeta primers and 13 Jbeta primers. Data came from immunoSEQ multiplex PCR; TCRdb stores just in-frame clones and leaves some out. The data show 100,000 to 150,000 clones, around 72% seen once. This CDR3 comprises 18 residues. Trimming cost V 2 bases and J 7 bases; bases outside gene matches: 12. Germline V gives CDR1 LGHNT, CDR2 FRNRAP. Of note for this clone: What it binds is not known.

The clonotype was recovered from a middle-aged man in good health and CMV-seropositive. V and J are TRBV12-5 and TRBJ2-2, with 11 bases aligning to TRBD2. Sequencing was performed on PBMCs. The CDR3 loop reads CASGLNRILAGGHGELFF. DNA of the CDR3: TGTGCTAGTGGTTTGAATCGTATTTTAGCGGGAGGGCACGGGGAGCTGTTTTTT.